Listed below are T cell receptor beta chains from one sample, sequenced in a study of regulatory T cells in long-lasting Graves disease. TCRdb itself ran the multiplex PCR reads through MiXCR, one entry per CDR3 protein. The repertoire holds 450,000 or so distinct CDR3 sequences, with roughly 22% as singletons. Sequenced here: peripheral blood mononuclear cells (PBMCs), sampled when the disease was refractory, from a patient treated with antithyroid drugs. These receptors all come from a female donor with Graves disease. Both conserved end residues are part of each CDR3. The D gene is left open where the match is weak. Only some rows state a clone size, as once, few, many or a class for expanded clones.

J gene	V gene	D gene	clone size	CDR3 DNA	CDR3 protein
TRBJ1-6	TRBV5-5	TRBD1	NA	TGTGCCAGCAGGAAATTCGGACAGGGCAGAAATTCACCCCTCCACTTT	CASRKFGQGRNSPLHF
TRBJ2-2	TRBV30	NA	NA	TGTGCCCTCTCCAGGGTCGCTAACACCGGGGAGCTGTTTTTT	CALSRVANTGELFF
TRBJ1-1	TRBV5-1	NA	few	TGCGCCAGCAGCTTGGGACCGATCACTGAAGCTTTCTTT	CASSLGPITEAFF
TRBJ1-1	TRBV3-1	NA	NA	TGTGCCAGCAGCCAAGAAAGAGGCGCGGGGGACCGCGCTTTCTTT	CASSQERGAGDRAFF
TRBJ2-5	TRBV2	NA	few	TGTGCCAGCAGCATAGGTCAGAGAGAGACCCAGTACTTC	CASSIGQRETQYF
TRBJ1-1	TRBV2	NA	few	TGTGCCAGCAGCCCCCGAATATGGACAGAAATGAACACTGAAGCTTTCTTT	CASSPRIWTEMNTEAFF
TRBJ2-2	TRBV9	TRBD2	few	TGTGCCAGCAGCGCCGGGACTAGCGGGACCTCTTTTCGAGTCGGGGAGCTGTTTTTT	CASSAGTSGTSFRVGELFF
TRBJ2-5	TRBV20-1	TRBD2	many	TGCAGTGGAGCGGGGGAAGAGACCCAGTACTTC	CSGAGEETQYF
TRBJ1-1	TRBV7-9	NA	few	TGTGCCAGCACCTTAATGGGGGCTCAGAACACTGAAGCTTTCTTT	CASTLMGAQNTEAFF
TRBJ2-7	TRBV6-1	NA	NA	TGTGCCAGCACAAGGGGAGCTTCCTACGAGCAGTACTTC	CASTRGASYEQYF
TRBJ1-2	TRBV28	NA	many	TGTGCCAGCAGGCATAGCCAGGACTATGGCTACACCTTC	CASRHSQDYGYTF
TRBJ2-6	TRBV6-2/TRBV6-3	NA	NA	TGTGCCAGCAGTTACTCAGGACTCCCTGGGGCCAACGTCCTGACTTTC	CASSYSGLPGANVLTF
TRBJ1-5	TRBV2	TRBD1	NA	TGTGCCAGCAAAGGACAGGGGGTTGTTCAGCCCCAGCATTTT	CASKGQGVVQPQHF
TRBJ1-5	TRBV6-5	NA	many	TGTGCCAGCAGTTTGACTCAGGGTATAAATCAGCCCCAGCATTTT	CASSLTQGINQPQHF
TRBJ2-2	TRBV29-1	TRBD2	few	TGCAGCGTTGAAGTACCGGGACTAGCGGAGCTTGGGACCGGGGAGCTGTTTTTT	CSVEVPGLAELGTGELFF
TRBJ2-7	TRBV10-3	NA	NA	TGTGCCACAGGCCAACACTACGAGCAGTACTTC	CATGQHYEQYF
TRBJ2-5	TRBV7-8	NA	many	TGTGCCAGCAGCACGCGGTGGGAAGAGACCCAGTACTTC	CASSTRWEETQYF
TRBJ1-5	TRBV28	TRBD1	many	TGTGCCAGCAGTTTATCGAGGGGGCTCGGCAGCAATCAGCCCCAGCATTTT	CASSLSRGLGSNQPQHF
TRBJ1-5	TRBV10-3	NA	NA	TGTGCCATCAGTGAGTCATTGGGGCCCCCGACCCAGCATTTT	CAISESLGPPTQHF
TRBJ1-6	TRBV28	TRBD1	many	TGTGCCAGCAATCTACCGGGACAGGGGGTTTCACCCCTCCACTTT	CASNLPGQGVSPLHF
TRBJ1-1	TRBV29-1	TRBD1	few	TGCAGCGTTGAAGGGGGACAGGGCGCCACTTTCTTT	CSVEGGQGATFF
TRBJ2-7	TRBV25-1	TRBD2	once	TGTGCCAGCAGTGATTCCCCCCGGACTAGCGGCTCCTACGAGCAGTACTTC	CASSDSPRTSGSYEQYF
TRBJ2-6	TRBV5-1	NA	NA	TGCGCCAGCAGCTTGGAGGGAAACTCTGGGGCCAACGTCCTGACTTTC	CASSLEGNSGANVLTF
TRBJ1-5	TRBV5-1	TRBD1	many	TGCGCCAGCAGCTTGGACGGGACAGAAAGCAATCAGCCCCAGCATTTT	CASSLDGTESNQPQHF
TRBJ2-4	TRBV7-9	NA	NA	TGTGCCAGCAGCTCCTTCGGGTTCCCCCGGGCCAAGGTGGACATTCAGTACTTC	CASSSFGFPRAKVDIQYF
TRBJ2-2	TRBV27	TRBD2	NA	TGTGCCAGCAGTTTGTTTGCGGGAGATAGCACCGGGGAGCTGTCTTTT	CASSLFAGDSTGELSF
TRBJ2-5	TRBV29-1	NA	many	TGCAGCGTCCTTGACGTGTCTAGCCAAGAGACCCAGTACTTC	CSVLDVSSQETQYF
TRBJ1-1	TRBV20-1	NA	few	TGCAGTGCTAGACGAACGGGGACGAACACTGAAGCTTTCTTT	CSARRTGTNTEAFF
TRBJ1-4	TRBV9	NA	few	TGTGCCAGCAGCGCCTTTGAAGGGGGACCACTTAATGAAAAACTGTTTTTT	CASSAFEGGPLNEKLFF
TRBJ1-1	TRBV6-9	NA	few	TGTGCCAGCAGTTACGAAACAGGGAACACTGAAGCTTTCTTT	CASSYETGNTEAFF
TRBJ1-1	TRBV7-2	TRBD1	NA	TGTGCCAGCAGCCTCGTACCGGACAGGGACACTGAAGCTTTCTTT	CASSLVPDRDTEAFF
TRBJ2-7	TRBV27	TRBD1	many	TGTGCCAGCAGTACGGGACAGGGGAACGAGCAGTACTTC	CASSTGQGNEQYF
TRBJ2-7	TRBV12-3/TRBV12-4	NA	many	TGTGCCAGCAGTCCCGGGGGAGCCTCCTACGAGCAGTACTTC	CASSPGGASYEQYF
TRBJ2-2	TRBV19	TRBD1	few	TGTGCCAGTTGGGACAGGGGGAACACCGGGGAGCTGTTTTTT	CASWDRGNTGELFF
TRBJ1-1	TRBV12-3/TRBV12-4	NA	many	TGTGCCAGCAGCTTGCATGACGAAGCTTTCTTT	CASSLHDEAFF
TRBJ2-5	TRBV6-5	NA	many	TGTGCCAGCAGTTACTCGGCTAGGAAAGAGACCCAGTACTTC	CASSYSARKETQYF
TRBJ2-5	TRBV28	TRBD2	many	TGTGCCAGCAGTTTTGGGGGAGGGGAGACCCAGTACTTC	CASSFGGGETQYF
TRBJ2-5	TRBV25-1	NA	NA	TGTGCCAGCAGTAGCCTAGGAGCGGGAGAGACCCAGTACTTC	CASSSLGAGETQYF
TRBJ2-5	TRBV7-8	TRBD1	many	TGTGCCAGCAGCTTGGCCGGGACAGCAATTCAAGAGACCCAGTACTTC	CASSLAGTAIQETQYF